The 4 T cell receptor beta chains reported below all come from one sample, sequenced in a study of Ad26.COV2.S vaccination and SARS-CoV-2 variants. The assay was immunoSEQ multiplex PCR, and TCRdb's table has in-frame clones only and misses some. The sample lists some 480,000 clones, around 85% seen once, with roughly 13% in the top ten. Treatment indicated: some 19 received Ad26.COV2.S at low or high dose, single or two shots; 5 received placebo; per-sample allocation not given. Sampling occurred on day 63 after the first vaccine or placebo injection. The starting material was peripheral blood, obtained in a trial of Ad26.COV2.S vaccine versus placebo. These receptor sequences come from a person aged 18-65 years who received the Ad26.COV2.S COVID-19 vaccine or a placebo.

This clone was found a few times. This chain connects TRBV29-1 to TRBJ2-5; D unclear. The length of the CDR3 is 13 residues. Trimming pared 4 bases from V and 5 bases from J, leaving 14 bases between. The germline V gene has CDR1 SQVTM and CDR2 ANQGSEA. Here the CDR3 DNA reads TGCAGCGTTGGATCAGTGAGACGGGAGACCCAGTACTTC. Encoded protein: CSVGSVRRETQYF.

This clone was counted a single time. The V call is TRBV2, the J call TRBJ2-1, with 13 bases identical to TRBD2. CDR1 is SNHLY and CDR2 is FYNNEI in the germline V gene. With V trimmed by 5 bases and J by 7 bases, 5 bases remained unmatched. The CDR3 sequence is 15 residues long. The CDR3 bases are TGTGCCAGCAGTCCGGGACTAGCGGGAATGAATGAGCAGTTCTTC. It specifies CASSPGLAGMNEQFF.

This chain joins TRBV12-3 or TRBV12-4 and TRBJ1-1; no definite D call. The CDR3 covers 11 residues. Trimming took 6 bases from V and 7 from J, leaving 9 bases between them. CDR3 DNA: TGTGCCAGCAGCCCTTCAAATGAAGCTTTCTTT. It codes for CASSPSNEAFF.

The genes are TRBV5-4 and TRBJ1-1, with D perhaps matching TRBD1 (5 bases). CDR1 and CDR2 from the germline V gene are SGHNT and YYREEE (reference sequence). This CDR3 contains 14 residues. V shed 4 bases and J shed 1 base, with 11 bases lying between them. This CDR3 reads CASSPGRKNTEAFF. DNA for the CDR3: TGTGCCAGCAGCCCGGGACGCAAGAACACTGAAGCTTTCTTT.